The 23 T cell receptor beta chains below all came from one sample that was sequenced in a study of T cells in Graves' hyperthyroidism and ophthalmopathy. RNA transcripts were the template for amplifying TCR beta CDR3 regions. During a first-round RT-PCR of the TCR CDR3, the HTBI primer set was used. TCRdb re-analysed the multiplex PCR reads in MiXCR, keeping a single row per CDR3 protein. The sample has approximately 640,000 distinct CDR3 sequences; approximately 42% are singletons. Input material: peripheral blood or thyroid tissue (not recorded which). The receptors originated from an adult man with Graves' disease, either hyperthyroidism or ophthalmopathy (not recorded which).

This chain connects TRBV7-9 to TRBJ2-7, with D possibly being TRBD1 (5 bases). V was clipped by 4 bases and J by 2 bases, with 21 bases between them. The CDR3 length is 17 residues. Germline CDR1 reads SEHNR; CDR2 reads FQNEAQ (reference sequence). The CDR3 bases are TGTGCCAGCAGCTCCTACCCTTCAGGACACGGGCCCTACGAGCAGTACTTC. Translation gives CASSSYPSGHGPYEQYF.

Ten or more counts support this clonotype. The rearrangement links TRBV7-2 to TRBJ1-1; no firm D call. CDR1 and CDR2 (germline): SGHTA, FQGNSA. The CDR3 consists of 13 residues. Trimming took 6 bases from V and 1 from J, leaving 9 bases between them. CDR3 nucleotide sequence: TGTGCCAGCAGTCCTGACTCGAACACTGAAGCTTTCTTT. The encoded protein is CASSPDSNTEAFF.

The gene calls are TRBV19 and TRBJ1-5, with TRBD1 matching 9 bases. The trim removed 9 bases at V and 0 bases at J, leaving 6 bases unmatched. The germline CDR1 and CDR2 sequences are LNHDA and SQIVND (reference sequence). The CDR3 covers 15 residues. For the CDR3, the DNA is TGTGCCAGCGCGGGACAGGGTGATAGCAATCAGCCCCAGCATTTT. This translates into CASAGQGDSNQPQHF. Using reference TRBV19 and TRBJ1-5 for the parts outside the CDR3, the full variable domain is DGGITQSPKYLFRKEGQNVTLSCEQNLNHDAMYWYRQDPGQGLRLIYYSQIVNDFQKGDIAEGYSVSREKKESFPLTVTSAQKNPTAFYLCASAGQGDSNQPQHFGDGTRLSIL.

The sample holds a few counts of this clonotype. The rearrangement joins TRBV7-2 to TRBJ1-2; unclear D gene. This CDR3 spans 14 amino acids. V dropped 2 bases and J dropped 7 bases, with 14 bases sitting between them. Germline CDR1 SGHTA, CDR2 FQGNSA. Here the CDR3 DNA reads TGTGCCAGCAGCTTAAATAGAATGGGCTTTGGCTACACCTTC. This encodes CASSLNRMGFGYTF.

This clonotype has only one observation. The chain is built from TRBV11-2 and TRBJ1-4; TRBD1 agrees at 9 bases. Germline CDR1 is SGHAT and CDR2 is FQNNGV. Germline trimming cut 5 bases from V and 3 bases from J; bases unmatched to any gene: 7. The CDR3 length is 16 residues. CDR3 in amino acids: CASSPQGAGPNEKLFF. DNA for the CDR3: TGTGCCAGCAGCCCACAGGGGGCGGGCCCTAATGAAAAACTGTTTTTT.

This clonotype was detected a few times. The chain uses TRBV9 and TRBJ2-2; 9 bases match TRBD1. J lost 6 bases, V lost 4 bases, and 10 bases had no gene match. Per the germline V gene, CDR1 is SGDLS and CDR2 is YYNGEE. The CDR3 is 16 residues long. CDR3 sequence: CASSTRRDRVSGELFF. In nucleotides, the CDR3 is TGTGCCAGCAGCACCCGCCGGGACAGGGTTTCCGGGGAGCTGTTTTTT.

V and J are TRBV5-1 and TRBJ1-1; 7 bases match TRBD1. Per the germline V gene, CDR1 is SGHRS and CDR2 is YFSETQ. The CDR3 length is 14 residues. J was trimmed by 1 base and V by 4 bases; bases with no gene match: 4. This chain's CDR3 is CASSAGQPNTEAFF. CDR3 nucleotides: TGCGCCAGCAGCGCGGGACAGCCGAACACTGAAGCTTTCTTT.

The genes are TRBV5-4 and TRBJ2-2, with D possibly TRBD1 on 6 matching bases. Germline CDR1 reads SGHNT; CDR2 reads YYREEE (reference sequence). The CDR3 loop spans 15 amino acids. Trimming took 4 bases from V and 1 from J, leaving 11 bases between them. CDR3: CASSRQAKNTGELFF. For the CDR3, the DNA is TGTGCCAGCAGCCGACAGGCGAAGAACACCGGGGAGCTGTTTTTT.

J is TRBJ1-6 and V is TRBV2; the D is unclear. The CDR3 loop spans 13 amino acids. Germline CDR1 and CDR2: SNHLY and FYNNEI. The germline V and J ends were trimmed by 8 bases and 3 bases, with 8 bases remaining between them. CDR3 loop: CASRSFYNSPLHF. The CDR3, as DNA: TGTGCCAGCCGGAGCTTCTATAATTCACCCCTCCACTTT.

This sequence joins TRBV15 and TRBJ1-1; D not resolved. V was cut by 3 bases and J by 4 bases, with 9 bases left in between. The CDR3 sequence is 13 residues long. The germline gives CDR1 LNHNV, CDR2 YYDKDF (reference sequence). The CDR3 protein is CATSRGTATEAFF. CDR3 DNA: TGTGCCACCAGCAGGGGCACCGCCACTGAAGCTTTCTTT.

The rearrangement joins TRBV7-6 to TRBJ2-7; the D is unclear. V was trimmed by 6 bases and J by 3 bases, leaving 18 bases between them. Germline V gives CDR1 SGHVS, CDR2 FNYEAQ. The CDR3 extends over 15 amino acids. Here the CDR3 reads CASSLFPGPLYEQYF. The DNA for the CDR3 is TGTGCCAGCAGTTTATTCCCTGGCCCTCTCTACGAGCAGTACTTC. Full variable domain (remainder filled in from reference TRBV7-6 and TRBJ2-7): GAGVSQSPRYKVTKRGQDVALRCDPISGHVSLYWYRQALGQGPEFLTYFNYEAQQDKSGLPNDRFSAERPEGSISTLTIQRTEQRDSAMYRCASSLFPGPLYEQYFGPGTRLTVT.

With respect to this clonotype: Given a much more abundant clone one base away, this may be a read error. The gene calls are TRBV29-1 and TRBJ1-1; perhaps TRBD1 as D (5 bases). This CDR3 comprises 13 residues. V shed 3 bases and J shed 10 bases, with 18 bases lying between them. Germline V CDR1 and CDR2: SQVTM, ANQGSEA. CDR3 nucleotides: TGCAGCGTTGAGGAGGGGACGGCCGGGGCAGCTTTCTTT. As protein: CSVEEGTAGAAFF.

The chain combines TRBV19 with TRBJ1-1, with a weak D call TRBD1 (6 bases). Germline V gene sequence: CDR1 LNHDA, CDR2 SQIVND (reference sequence). Trimming stripped 0 bases from V and 4 bases from J, with 6 bases between. The CDR3 length is 13 residues. CDR3 in DNA: TGTGCCAGTAGTATAGAGACAGGCACTGAAGCTTTCTTT. The encoded protein is CASSIETGTEAFF.

This clonotype came up many times. The rearrangement links TRBV7-2 to TRBJ2-7, with D possibly being TRBD2 (6 bases). This CDR3 comprises 15 residues. With 1 base removed from V and 5 bases from J, the gap between germline ends came to 15 bases. In germline, CDR1 is SGHTA, CDR2 FQGNSA. The CDR3 reads CASSLVLGSGDEQYF. CDR3 nucleotides: TGTGCCAGCAGCTTAGTACTCGGGAGTGGGGACGAGCAGTACTTC.

The V call is TRBV7-8, the J call TRBJ1-2, with 8 bases identical to TRBD1. This CDR3 is built from 15 residues. V trimming: 2 bases; J trimming: 2 bases; junction bases outside the gene matches: 4. Germline values: CDR1 SGHVS, CDR2 FQNEAQ. CDR3 coding DNA: TGTGCCAGCAGCTTACGGACAGGGTTGAACTATGGCTACACCTTC. It yields the protein CASSLRTGLNYGYTF.

The table lists this clonotype with a few counts. The V gene is TRBV7-8, the J gene TRBJ2-5, with TRBD1 identical over 8 bases. With 4 bases clipped from V and 1 base from J, the junction kept 8 bases outside the gene matches. The CDR3 has 16 residues. CDR1 is SGHVS, CDR2 FQNEAQ, per germline. This chain's CDR3 is CASSSGDRGGQETQYF. The CDR3 DNA reads as TGTGCCAGCAGCTCAGGAGACAGGGGTGGCCAAGAGACCCAGTACTTC.

The chain uses TRBV20-1 and TRBJ1-2; no clear D. The CDR3 contains 14 residues. The germline V gene has CDR1 DFQATT and CDR2 SNEGSKA (reference sequence). V was trimmed by 0 bases and J by 4 bases, leaving 12 bases between them. CDR3 bases: TGCAGTGCTAGAGATCTGGGCGCTGGCTATGGCTACACCTTC. Protein: CSARDLGAGYGYTF.

Ten or more counts support this clonotype. The chain recombines TRBV2 with TRBJ1-6; D is perhaps TRBD1 (6 bases). The CDR3 runs to 15 residues. V was shortened by 3 bases and J by 6 bases, with 12 bases between the two germline ends. CDR1 is SNHLY, CDR2 FYNNEI, per germline. For the CDR3, the DNA is TGTGCCAGCAGTGATTTTGGACAGATTAATTCACCCCTCCACTTT. Amino acid sequence: CASSDFGQINSPLHF. The full variable domain, in which reference TRBV2 and TRBJ1-6 provide the parts outside the CDR3, is EPEVTQTPSHQVTQMGQEVILRCVPISNHLYFYWYRQILGQKVEFLVSFYNNEISEKSEIFDDQFSVERPDGSNFTLKIRSTKLEDSAMYFCASSDFGQINSPLHFGNGTRLTVT.

This chain connects TRBV20-1 to TRBJ2-7; maybe TRBD2 (6 bases). Looked up from germline, CDR1 is DFQATT and CDR2 is SNEGSKA (reference sequence). The V end was cut by 0 bases, the J end by 7 bases, with 16 bases between. This CDR3 is built from 14 residues. CDR3 sequence: CSARDPVWGEEQYF. CDR3 coding DNA: TGCAGTGCTAGAGACCCTGTGTGGGGGGAAGAGCAGTACTTC.

This rearrangement joins TRBV29-1 to TRBJ1-4; 9 bases fit TRBD1. Germline V gene lookup returns CDR1 SQVTM and CDR2 ANQGSEA. CDR3 length: 14 residues. J gave up 7 bases and V 7 bases, and 10 bases lay outside the gene matches. Here the CDR3 reads CSALAGQGGEKLFF. The DNA of the CDR3 is TGCAGCGCATTAGCGGGACAGGGTGGTGAAAAACTGTTTTTT.

This clonotype occurred many times. J is TRBJ1-5 and V is TRBV2; no clear D. V was cut by 2 bases and J by 0 bases, with 11 bases left in between. The CDR3 totals 16 residues. Germline CDR1 and CDR2: SNHLY and FYNNEI. In DNA, the CDR3 is TGTGCCAGCAGTGAATCAAAGTCCGATAGCAATCAGCCCCAGCATTTT. It yields the protein CASSESKSDSNQPQHF.

This clonotype was counted ten times or more. The chain joins TRBV7-9 to TRBJ1-1; D gene uncertain. This CDR3 contains 12 residues. CDR1 and CDR2 from the germline V gene are SEHNR and FQNEAQ (reference sequence). V was clipped by 1 base and J by 9 bases, with 9 bases between them. In nucleotides, the CDR3 is TGTGCCAGCAGCTTAGAGGCAGATAAAGCTTTCTTT. Translating it yields CASSLEADKAFF. The complete variable domain, with remaining parts taken from reference TRBV7-9 and TRBJ1-1, reads DTGVSQNPRHKITKRGQNVTFRCDPISEHNRLYWYRQTLGQGPEFLTYFQNEAQLEKSRLLSDRFSAERPKGSFSTLEIQRTEQGDSAMYLCASSLEADKAFFGQGTRLTVV.

This clonotype was picked up many times. The chain recombines TRBV29-1 with TRBJ2-5; D is uncertain. Deletions cut 3 bases from V and 1 base from J, with 3 bases between. The CDR3 covers 11 residues. The germline gives CDR1 SQVTM, CDR2 ANQGSEA. CDR3 nucleotide sequence: TGCAGCGTTGAGATCCAAGAGACCCAGTACTTC. As protein: CSVEIQETQYF.